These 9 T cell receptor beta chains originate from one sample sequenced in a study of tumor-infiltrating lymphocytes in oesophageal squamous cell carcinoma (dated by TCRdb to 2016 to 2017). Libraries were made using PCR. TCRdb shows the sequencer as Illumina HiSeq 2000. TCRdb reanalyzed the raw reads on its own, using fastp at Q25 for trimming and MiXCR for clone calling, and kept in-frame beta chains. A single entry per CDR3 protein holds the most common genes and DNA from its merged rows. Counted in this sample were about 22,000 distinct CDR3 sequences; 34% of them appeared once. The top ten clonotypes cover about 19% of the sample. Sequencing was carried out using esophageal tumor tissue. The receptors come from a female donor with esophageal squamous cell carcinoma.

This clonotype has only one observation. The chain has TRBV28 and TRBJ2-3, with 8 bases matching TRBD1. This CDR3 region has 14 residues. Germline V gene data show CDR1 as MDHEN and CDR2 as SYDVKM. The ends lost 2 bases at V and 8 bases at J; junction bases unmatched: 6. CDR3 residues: CASSLIQGAGTQYF. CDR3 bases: TGTGCCAGCAGTTTAATCCAGGGGGCGGGTACGCAGTATTTT.

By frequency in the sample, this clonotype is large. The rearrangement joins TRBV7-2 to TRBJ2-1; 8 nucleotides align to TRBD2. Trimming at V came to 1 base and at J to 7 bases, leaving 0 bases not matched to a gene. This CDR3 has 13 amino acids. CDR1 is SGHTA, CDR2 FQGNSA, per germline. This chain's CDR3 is CASSLVAGNEQFF. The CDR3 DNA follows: TGTGCCAGCAGCTTAGTAGCGGGAAATGAGCAGTTCTTC.

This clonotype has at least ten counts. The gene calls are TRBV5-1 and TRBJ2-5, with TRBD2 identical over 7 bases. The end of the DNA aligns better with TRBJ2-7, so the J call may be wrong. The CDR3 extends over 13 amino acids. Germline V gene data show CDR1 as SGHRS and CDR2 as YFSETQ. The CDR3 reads CASSLLADYEQYF. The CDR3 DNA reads TGCGCCAGCAGCTTGCTAGCGGACTACGAGCAGTACTTC.

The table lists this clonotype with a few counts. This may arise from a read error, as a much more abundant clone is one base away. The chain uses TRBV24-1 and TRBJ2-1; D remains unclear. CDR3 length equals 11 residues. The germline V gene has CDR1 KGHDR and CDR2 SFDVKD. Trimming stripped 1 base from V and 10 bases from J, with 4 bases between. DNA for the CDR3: TGTGCCACCAGTGATTTATACGAGCAGTTCTTC. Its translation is CATSDLYEQFF.

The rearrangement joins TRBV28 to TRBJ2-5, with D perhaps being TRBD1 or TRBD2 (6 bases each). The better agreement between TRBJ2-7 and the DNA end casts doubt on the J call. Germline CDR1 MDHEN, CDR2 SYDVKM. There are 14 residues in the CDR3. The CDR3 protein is CASHPPGAPYEQYF. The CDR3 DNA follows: TGTGCCAGCCATCCTCCGGGGGCCCCCTACGAGCAGTACTTC.

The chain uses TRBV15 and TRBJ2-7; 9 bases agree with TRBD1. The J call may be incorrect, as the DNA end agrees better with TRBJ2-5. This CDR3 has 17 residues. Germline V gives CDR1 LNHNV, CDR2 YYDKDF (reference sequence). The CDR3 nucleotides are TGTGCCACCAGCAGTGGGCTTTTGGGACAGGGTACGGAGACCCAGTACTTC. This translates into CATSSGLLGQGTETQYF.

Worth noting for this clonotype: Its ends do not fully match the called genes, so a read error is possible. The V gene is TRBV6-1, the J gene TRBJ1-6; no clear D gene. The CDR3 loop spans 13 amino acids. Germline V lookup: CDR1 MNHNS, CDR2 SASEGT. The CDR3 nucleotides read TGTGCCAGCAATGAAGCCTTGAGGTACGAGCAGTACTTT. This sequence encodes CASNEALRYEQYF.

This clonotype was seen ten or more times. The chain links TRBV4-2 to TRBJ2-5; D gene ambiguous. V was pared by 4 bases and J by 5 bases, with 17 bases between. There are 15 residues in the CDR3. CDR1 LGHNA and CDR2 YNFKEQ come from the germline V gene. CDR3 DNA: TGTGCCAGCAGCCTGACTGCGGACCCTCCGGAGACCCAGTACTTC. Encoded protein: CASSLTADPPETQYF.

This CDR3 reads CASSLRFYGYTF. The CDR3 DNA is TGTGCCAGCAGCCTTAGATTCTATGGCTACACCTTC. V gene TRBV13 combines with J gene TRBJ1-2; D remains unclear. V was clipped by 5 bases and J by 4 bases, with 8 bases between them. Germline V gives CDR1 PRHDT, CDR2 FYEKMQ (reference sequence). The CDR3 consists of 12 residues.